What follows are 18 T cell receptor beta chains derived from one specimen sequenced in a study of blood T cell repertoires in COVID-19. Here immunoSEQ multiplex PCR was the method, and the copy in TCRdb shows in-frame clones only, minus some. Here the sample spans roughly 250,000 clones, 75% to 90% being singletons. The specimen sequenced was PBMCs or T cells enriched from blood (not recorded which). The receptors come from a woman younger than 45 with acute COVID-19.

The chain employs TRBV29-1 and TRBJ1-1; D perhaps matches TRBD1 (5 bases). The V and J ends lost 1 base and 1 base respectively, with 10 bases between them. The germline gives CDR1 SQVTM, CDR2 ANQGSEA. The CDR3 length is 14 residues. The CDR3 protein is CSVEVRGKNTEAFF. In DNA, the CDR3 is TGCAGCGTTGAAGTAAGGGGTAAGAACACTGAAGCTTTCTTT.

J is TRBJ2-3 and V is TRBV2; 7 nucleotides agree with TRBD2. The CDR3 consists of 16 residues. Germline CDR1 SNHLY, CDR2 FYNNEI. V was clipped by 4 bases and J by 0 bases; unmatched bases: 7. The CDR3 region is CASSGGLAESTDTQYF. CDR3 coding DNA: TGTGCCAGCAGTGGGGGCCTAGCGGAGAGCACAGATACGCAGTATTTT. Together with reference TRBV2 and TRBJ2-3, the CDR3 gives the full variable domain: EPEVTQTPSHQVTQMGQEVILRCVPISNHLYFYWYRQILGQKVEFLVSFYNNEISEKSEIFDDQFSVERPDGSNFTLKIRSTKLEDSAMYFCASSGGLAESTDTQYFGPGTRLTVL.

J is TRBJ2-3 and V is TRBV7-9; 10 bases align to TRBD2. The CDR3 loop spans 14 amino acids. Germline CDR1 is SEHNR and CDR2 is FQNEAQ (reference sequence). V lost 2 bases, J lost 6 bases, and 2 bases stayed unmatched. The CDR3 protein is CASSLLAGADTQYF. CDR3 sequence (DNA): TGTGCCAGCAGCTTACTAGCGGGAGCTGATACGCAGTATTTT.

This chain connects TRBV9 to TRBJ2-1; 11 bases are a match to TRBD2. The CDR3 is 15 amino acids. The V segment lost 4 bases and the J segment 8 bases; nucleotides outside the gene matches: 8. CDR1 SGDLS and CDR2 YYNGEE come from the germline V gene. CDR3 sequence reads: CASSPTSGNLYEQFF. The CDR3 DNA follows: TGTGCCAGCAGCCCGACTAGCGGGAATTTGTATGAGCAGTTCTTC. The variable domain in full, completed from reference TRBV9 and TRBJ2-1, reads DSGVTQTPKHLITATGQRVTLRCSPRSGDLSVYWYQQSLDQGLQFLIQYYNGEERAKGNILERFSAQQFPDLHSELNLSSLELGDSALYFCASSPTSGNLYEQFFGPGTRLTVL.

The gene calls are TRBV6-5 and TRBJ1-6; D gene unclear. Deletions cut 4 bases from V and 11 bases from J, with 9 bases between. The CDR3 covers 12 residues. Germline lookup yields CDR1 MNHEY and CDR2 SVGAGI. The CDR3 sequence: CASSSGWAPLHF. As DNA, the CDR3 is TGTGCCAGCAGTTCGGGTTGGGCACCCCTCCACTTT.

For the CDR3, the DNA is TGTGCCAGTAGTATGAGGGGAGGGGCCGTCAGCAATCAGCCCCAGCATTTT. It yields the protein CASSMRGGAVSNQPQHF. The rearrangement links TRBV19 to TRBJ1-5; D might be TRBD1 (5 bases). The CDR3 covers 17 residues. V was shortened by 3 bases and J by 1 base, with 16 bases between the two germline ends. Germline V CDR1 and CDR2: LNHDA, SQIVND (reference sequence).

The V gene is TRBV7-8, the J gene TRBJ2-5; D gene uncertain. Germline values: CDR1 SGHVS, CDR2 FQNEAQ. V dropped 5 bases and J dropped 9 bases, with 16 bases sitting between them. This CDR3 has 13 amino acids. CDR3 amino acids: CASSPTPGLAQYF. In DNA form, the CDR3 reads TGTGCCAGCAGCCCTACCCCCGGTTTGGCCCAGTACTTC.

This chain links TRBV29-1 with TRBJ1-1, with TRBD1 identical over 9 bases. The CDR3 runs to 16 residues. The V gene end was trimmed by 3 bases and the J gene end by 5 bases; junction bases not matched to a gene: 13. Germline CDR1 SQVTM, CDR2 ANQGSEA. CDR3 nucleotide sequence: TGCAGCGTTGATGACAGACAGGGGGGCATTTGGACTGAAGCTTTCTTT. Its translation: CSVDDRQGGIWTEAFF.

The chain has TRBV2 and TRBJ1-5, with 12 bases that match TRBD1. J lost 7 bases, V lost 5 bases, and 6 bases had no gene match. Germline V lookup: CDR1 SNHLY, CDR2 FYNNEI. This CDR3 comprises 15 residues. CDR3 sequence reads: CASSFGTGGGQPQHF. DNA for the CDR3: TGTGCCAGCAGTTTCGGGACAGGGGGCGGACAGCCCCAGCATTTT.

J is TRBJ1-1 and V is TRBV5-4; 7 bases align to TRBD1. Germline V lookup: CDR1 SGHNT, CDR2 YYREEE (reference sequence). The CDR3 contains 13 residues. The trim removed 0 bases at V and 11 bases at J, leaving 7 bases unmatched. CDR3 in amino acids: CASSLDLTGYAFF. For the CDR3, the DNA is TGTGCCAGCAGCTTGGACCTGACAGGGTATGCTTTCTTT.

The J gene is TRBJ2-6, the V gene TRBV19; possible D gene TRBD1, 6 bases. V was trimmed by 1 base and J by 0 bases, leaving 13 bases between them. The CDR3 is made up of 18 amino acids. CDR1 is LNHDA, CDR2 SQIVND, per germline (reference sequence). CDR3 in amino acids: CASSIARRGPSGANVLTF. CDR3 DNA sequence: TGTGCCAGTAGTATAGCTCGCAGGGGCCCCTCTGGGGCCAACGTCCTGACTTTC. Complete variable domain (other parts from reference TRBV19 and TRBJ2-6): DGGITQSPKYLFRKEGQNVTLSCEQNLNHDAMYWYRQDPGQGLRLIYYSQIVNDFQKGDIAEGYSVSREKKESFPLTVTSAQKNPTAFYLCASSIARRGPSGANVLTFGAGSRLTVL.

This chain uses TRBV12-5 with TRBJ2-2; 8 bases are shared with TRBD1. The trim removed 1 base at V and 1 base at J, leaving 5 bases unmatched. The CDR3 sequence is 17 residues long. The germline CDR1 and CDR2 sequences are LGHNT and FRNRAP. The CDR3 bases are TGTGCTAGTGGTTTGGCCTCCGGGACAGGGAACACCGGGGAGCTGTTTTTT. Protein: CASGLASGTGNTGELFF.

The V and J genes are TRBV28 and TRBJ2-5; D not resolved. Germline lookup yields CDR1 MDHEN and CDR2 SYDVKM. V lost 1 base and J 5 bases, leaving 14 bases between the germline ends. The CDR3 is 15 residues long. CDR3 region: CASSLSSGFVETQYF. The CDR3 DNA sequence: TGTGCCAGCAGTTTATCGTCGGGTTTTGTGGAGACCCAGTACTTC. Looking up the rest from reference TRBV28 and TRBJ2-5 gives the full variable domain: DVKVTQSSRYLVKRTGEKVFLECVQDMDHENMFWYRQDPGLGLRLIYFSYDVKMKEKGDIPEGYSVSREKKERFSLILESASTNQTSMYLCASSLSSGFVETQYFGPGTRLLVL.

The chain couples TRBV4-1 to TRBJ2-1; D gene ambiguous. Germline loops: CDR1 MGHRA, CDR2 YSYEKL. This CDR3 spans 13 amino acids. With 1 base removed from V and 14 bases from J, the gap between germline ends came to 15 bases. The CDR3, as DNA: TGCGCCAGCAGCCAAGCTGACACCCAAGCTGAGTTCTTC. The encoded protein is CASSQADTQAEFF.

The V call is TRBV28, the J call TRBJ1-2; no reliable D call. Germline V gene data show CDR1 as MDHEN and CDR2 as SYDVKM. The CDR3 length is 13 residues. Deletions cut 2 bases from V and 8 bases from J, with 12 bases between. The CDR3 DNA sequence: TGTGCCAGCAGTTTAGCGGTATTAGGCGGCTACACCTTC. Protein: CASSLAVLGGYTF.

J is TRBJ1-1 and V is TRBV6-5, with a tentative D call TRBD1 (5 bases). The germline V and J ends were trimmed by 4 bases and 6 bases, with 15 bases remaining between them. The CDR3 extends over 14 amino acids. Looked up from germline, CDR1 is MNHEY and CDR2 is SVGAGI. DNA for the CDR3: TGTGCCAGCAGTTCTCCATCAGGGCTGGCTGAAGCTTTCTTT. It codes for CASSSPSGLAEAFF.

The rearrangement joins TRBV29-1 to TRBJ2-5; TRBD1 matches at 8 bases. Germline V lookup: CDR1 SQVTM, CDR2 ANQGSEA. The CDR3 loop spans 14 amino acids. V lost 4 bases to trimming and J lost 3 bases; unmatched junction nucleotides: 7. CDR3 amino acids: CSVGRTGLEETQYF. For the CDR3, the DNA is TGCAGCGTTGGTCGGACAGGGTTGGAAGAGACCCAGTACTTC. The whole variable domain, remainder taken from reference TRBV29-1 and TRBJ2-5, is SAVISQKPSRDICQRGTSLTIQCQVDSQVTMMFWYRQQPGQSLTLIATANQGSEATYESGFVIDKFPISRPNLTFSTLTVSNMSPEDSSIYLCSVGRTGLEETQYFGPGTRLLVL.

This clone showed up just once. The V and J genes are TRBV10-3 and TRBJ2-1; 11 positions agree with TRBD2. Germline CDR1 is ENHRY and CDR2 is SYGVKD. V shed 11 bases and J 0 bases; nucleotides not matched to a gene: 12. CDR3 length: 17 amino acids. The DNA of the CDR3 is TGTGCCGTATTCGGGACTAGCGGATTGGGCTCCTACAATGAGCAGTTCTTC. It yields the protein CAVFGTSGLGSYNEQFF.